Sequencing of this T cell receptor beta chain was carried out in a study of pediatric ulcerative colitis (dated by TCRdb to between 2018 and 2021). With respect to the entire study: From nine newly diagnosed, treatment-naive pediatric ulcerative colitis patients and four non-IBD control children, paired blood and rectal samples were collected.

One to two pinch biopsies were taken from the rectum for research during colonoscopy. The control children had a colonoscopy because IBD was suspected, but their endoscopy was normal both macroscopically and histologically, and none were diagnosed with IBD within the following year. Rectal biopsies were digested with proteinase K before DNA isolation. The Wizard kit (Promega) was used to extract genomic DNA from the blood and intestinal samples. Through the immunoSEQ TRB Survey service, multiplex V and J primers were used to amplify rearranged CDR3 beta regions from genomic DNA. To keep depth equal across samples, survey-level sequencing depth of up to 500,000 reads per sample was applied. Libraries were purified, pooled and sequenced on Illumina technology. As for the authors' bioinformatics: Productive clonality, sample overlap, pairwise scatters, CDR3 beta length, V/D/J gene usage and productiveness were assessed with immunoSEQ online tools. Alongside Shannon and Simpson indices, calculated diversity was computed as the number of unique rearrangements divided by total templates, multiplied by 100. Z-score normalized data were analyzed by principal component analysis with the R prcomp function and the ggbiplot package. Blood-rectal clonal overlap within each subject was quantified with Morisita's index. The source is immuneACCESS, and TCRdb retained only in-frame sequences with V and J called. Part of the clones is not carried over; for the studies checked, unresolved V genes explain less than half of this, and the remainder is unexplained. Clonal size and the V and J genes are those of that table, whereas D and trimming came from the DNA. The sample table records more than 9,000 clones; roughly 80% of these occur just once. The ten largest make up approximately 4% of the sample.

Overall study outcomes, separate from this receptor: A couple of rectal CDR3 clonotypes were detected in all ulcerative colitis patients and were not detected in any of the controls. Controls, mild-moderate and acute severe colitis patients were separated by rectal repertoire features, and reduced rectal diversity due to clonal expansions was observed in acute severe colitis. Autologous blood-rectal clonal overlap was significantly higher in ulcerative colitis patients than in controls, suggesting increased T cell trafficking to inflamed tissue. For technical reasons, blood samples from a couple of patients gave substantially fewer templates, and these samples were excluded from the blood-rectal overlap analysis. The healthy control group was small, with only a handful of individuals. Repertoires were derived from total lymphocyte DNA, so rare subsets such as regulatory T cells may have patterns not reflected. Blood-derived T cells may have been included in the rectal pinch biopsies, particularly in patients with overt colitis.

V and J are truncated by 0 bases and 1 base respectively, leaving an intervening sequence of 10 bases. Including cysteine and phenylalanine, the CDR3 has 15 amino acids. The CDR3 DNA has 45 bases and is translated from base 1. CDR1 and CDR2, looked up from the germline V gene (reference sequence), are SGHKS and YYEKEE. A note on this clone: What antigen it recognizes has not been identified. Per-base qualities were not stored, and no clone one base away is much larger.

The chain is made from TRBV5-5 and TRBJ1-2, with a weak D call of TRBD1 (5 bases match). This sequence originates from a girl aged 5-17 years who was a control in a study of pediatric ulcerative colitis. Material for sequencing was gut tissue. At the DNA level, the sequence is TGTGCCAGCAGCTTGGGAACAGGAGTTAACTATGGCTACACCTTC. This translates into CASSLGTGVNYGYTF.